The sequence of this T cell receptor beta chain was determined in a study of cytomegalovirus exposure and HLA in healthy donors. The CDR3 loop spans 12 amino acids. Per the germline V gene, CDR1 is LNHDA and CDR2 is SQIVND (reference sequence). Trimming took 8 bases from V and 3 from J; bases not matched to a gene: 3. This clone showed up just a few times. TCRdb's copy holds only in-frame clones and misses some; the assay was immunoSEQ multiplex PCR. This table holds 160,000 or so clones, around 81% found once. V usage is TRBV19 and J usage is TRBJ2-7; 8 nucleotides line up with TRBD1. The TCR was taken from a man in his thirties or forties in good health and CMV-seropositive. Source material: PBMCs. The chain's CDR3 is CASSGQGYEQYF. The CDR3, as DNA: TGTGCCAGTTCCGGACAGGGCTACGAGCAGTACTTC.